This T cell receptor beta chain was identified in a study of blood T cells in healthy people across ages. Of note for this clonotype: Its target is not known.

Germline values: CDR1 SGHTA, CDR2 FQGTGA. V was cut by 1 base and J by 3 bases, with 10 bases left in between. This CDR3 is built from 14 residues. Using a J-beta primer mix together with a sample-barcoded 5' primer, a second PCR was run for about 7 to 12 cycles. TCRdb re-analysed the 5' RACE reads in MiXCR, keeping a single row per CDR3 protein. Seen here are 1.5 million or so distinct CDR3 sequences, approximately 39% observed once, and the top ten hold approximately 4%. Study-level points and caveats: Observed TCR beta diversity per million T cells went down as age went up. This fall followed a roughly linear course with age.

This receptor was taken from a woman between 18 and 30 years old in good health. Specimen: blood. V usage is TRBV7-3 and J usage is TRBJ2-7; D is perhaps TRBD2 (5 bases). The CDR3, as DNA: TGTGCCAGCAGCTTAATCCCGGGAAACTACGAGCAGTACTTC. Translation: CASSLIPGNYEQYF.